One sample yielded the 10 T cell receptor beta chains listed below, sequenced in a study of shared clonotypes between healthy human individuals. Measured with immunoSEQ multiplex PCR; TCRdb has only the in-frame clones, and not every one. The sample holds 1.4 million to 1.5 million clones, approximately 96% seen once. Specimen: naive CD4+ T cells sorted from blood. Subset reported: CD45RA+ positively selected. The source of these receptors is a young man in good health.

The CDR3 DNA reads as TGCGCCAGCAGCGGGACAGGGCGTACCTACGAGCAGTACTTC. Its protein is CASSGTGRTYEQYF. This rearrangement joins TRBV5-1 to TRBJ2-7; TRBD1 agrees at 9 bases. The CDR3 extends over 14 amino acids. The V gene's germline CDR1 is SGHRS and CDR2 YFSETQ. Trimming at V came to 4 bases and at J to 2 bases, leaving 4 bases not matched to a gene.

The chain employs TRBV28 and TRBJ1-2; D is unclear. The V end was cut by 7 bases, the J end by 2 bases, with 11 bases between. The CDR3 is made up of 13 amino acids. Germline assignment: CDR1 MDHEN and CDR2 SYDVKM. The CDR3 loop is CASKDSRNYGYTF. In DNA, the CDR3 is TGTGCCAGCAAGGACTCCCGCAACTATGGCTACACCTTC.

This clone was seen a single time. The V and J genes are TRBV28 and TRBJ2-2; D tentatively reads TRBD1 or TRBD2 (6 bases each). The CDR3 runs 15 residues. CDR1 MDHEN and CDR2 SYDVKM come from the germline V gene. The V and J ends lost 3 bases and 2 bases respectively, with 10 bases between them. CDR3 in DNA: TGTGCCAGCAGTTTTGTGGGGGGCAACACCGGGGAGCTGTTTTTT. Translation gives CASSFVGGNTGELFF.

The rearrangement uses TRBV6-6 and TRBJ2-2; 12 bases fit TRBD2. This CDR3 has 13 amino acids. J was trimmed by 14 bases and V by 7 bases; bases with no gene match: 8. In germline, CDR1 is MNHNY, CDR2 SVGAGI (reference sequence). The CDR3 spells CASTTGLAGRLFF. Here the CDR3 DNA reads TGTGCCAGCACCACGGGACTAGCGGGCCGCCTGTTTTTT.

The V call is TRBV4-3, the J call TRBJ2-7; D is ambiguous. Trimming left V 0 bases short and J 3 bases short, with 9 bases between. Germline CDR1 LGHNA, CDR2 YSLEER. The length of the CDR3 is 14 residues. Here the CDR3 reads CASSQEKVSYEQYF. The DNA for the CDR3 is TGCGCCAGCAGCCAAGAAAAAGTTAGCTACGAGCAGTACTTC.

The rearrangement uses TRBV6-1 and TRBJ1-3; D is uncertain. Germline V gene data show CDR1 as MNHNS and CDR2 as SASEGT. The ends were cut back, 0 bases at V and 3 bases at J, with 12 bases in the middle. The CDR3 consists of 16 residues. For the CDR3, the DNA is TGTGCCAGCAGTGAAGCAGGCAAAATACGTGGAAACACCATATATTTT. It specifies CASSEAGKIRGNTIYF.

The chain joins TRBV28 to TRBJ1-5, with TRBD1 matching over 7 bases. V lost 5 bases, J lost 4 bases, and 11 bases stayed unmatched. CDR1 is MDHEN and CDR2 is SYDVKM in the germline V gene. This CDR3 is 16 amino acids long. The CDR3 region is CASSLMGRGGNQPQHF. The DNA for the CDR3 is TGTGCCAGCAGTCTAATGGGCAGGGGGGGAAATCAGCCCCAGCATTTT.

V gene TRBV7-9 combines with J gene TRBJ2-2, with D perhaps assigned TRBD1 or TRBD2 (5 bases each). The CDR3 is 14 amino acids. Trimming removed 6 bases at V and 4 bases at J, with 12 bases between. Germline loops: CDR1 SEHNR, CDR2 FQNEAQ (reference sequence). The CDR3 sequence is CASRIGGSTGELFF. CDR3 coding DNA: TGTGCCAGCAGGATTGGGGGATCCACCGGGGAGCTGTTTTTT.

The rearrangement uses TRBV30 and TRBJ2-5, with 8 positions matching TRBD2. V trimming: 4 bases; J trimming: 5 bases; junction bases outside the gene matches: 12. This CDR3 comprises 15 residues. Germline V gives CDR1 GTSNPN, CDR2 SVGIG (reference sequence). For the CDR3, the DNA is TGTGCCTGGATAATTAGGGCGGGAGGAGGGGAGACCCAGTACTTC. Its protein is CAWIIRAGGGETQYF.

The chain has TRBV7-9 and TRBJ2-7; D could derive from TRBD1 or TRBD2 (5 bases each). The V gene lost 1 base and the J gene lost 2 bases, with 12 bases spanning the gap. The CDR3 contains 15 residues. Germline V gene lookup returns CDR1 SEHNR and CDR2 FQNEAQ (reference sequence). The CDR3: CASSLGAGTPYEQYF. The DNA of the CDR3 is TGTGCCAGCAGCTTAGGGGCCGGGACCCCCTACGAGCAGTACTTC.